This T cell receptor beta chain stems from a study of T cells in Graves' hyperthyroidism and ophthalmopathy. Study in general: Peripheral blood samples were taken at initial diagnosis, prior to any treatment.

Template material for amplifying TCR beta CDR3 regions consisted of RNA transcripts. During a first-round RT-PCR of the TCR CDR3, the HTBI primer set was used. TCRdb itself ran the multiplex PCR reads through MiXCR, one entry per CDR3 protein. This table has approximately 370,000 distinct CDR3 sequences, about 18% appearing once. With V trimmed by 5 bases and J by 8 bases, 11 bases remained unmatched. Germline-derived CDR1 and CDR2 are SGHDN and FVKESK. The CDR3 extends over 14 amino acids. Patients showing uncontrolled infection, other autoimmune disease, pregnancy or lactation were ineligible. The sequence was collected from a woman aged 25 to 45 with Graves' hyperthyroidism that later progressed to Graves' ophthalmopathy. V usage is TRBV14 and J usage is TRBJ1-1; 7 bases are shared with TRBD1. The sequenced sample consisted of blood. The CDR3 nucleotides read TGTGCCAGCAGCGACCGGGACAGTAAAAAAGAAGCTTTCTTT. Its protein product is CASSDRDSKKEAFF.